This record concerns one T cell receptor beta chain sequence. Its ends do not fully match the called genes, so a read error is possible. These data originate in a study of tumor-infiltrating lymphocytes in primary liver carcinoma. Alongside blood RNA obtained from unsorted whole blood, germline DNA was also extracted. Prior to surgery, four milliliters of peripheral blood were drawn. Starting from 500 ng of total RNA, TCR beta cDNA was produced with a primer in the constant region. Employing slightly modified ARM-PCR, three nested multiplex PCR rounds were run, and these gave rise to the TCR beta libraries. TCRdb called the multiplex PCR reads again in MiXCR, with one record for every CDR3 protein. The sample holds over 250,000 distinct CDR3 sequences, around 50% seen once. This sequence originates from a woman in her 30s with primary liver carcinoma and hepatitis B virus infection. The sequenced material came from peripheral blood.

The CDR3 is CASIHRGGANNIQYF. In DNA, the CDR3 is TGTGCCAGCATCCACAGGGGAGGGGCCAATAACATTCAGTACTTC. The V gene is TRBV28, the J gene TRBJ2-4; D possibly uses TRBD1 or TRBD2 (7 bases each). CDR1 is MDHEN, CDR2 SYDVKM, per germline. CDR3 size: 15 residues.